What follows are 9 T cell receptor beta chains derived from one specimen sequenced in a study of blood T cell repertoires in COVID-19. Produced via immunoSEQ multiplex PCR; TCRdb's table is partial and in-frame only. The table includes around 380,000 clones, roughly 80% detected once. Sequences were obtained from peripheral blood. These receptors all come from a human donor with acute or convalescent COVID-19. The donor label of this sample is uncertain.

This clone came up once. This chain connects TRBV2 to TRBJ1-5, with 9 nucleotides matching TRBD1. V shed 7 bases and J 6 bases; nucleotides not matched to a gene: 7. This CDR3 contains 14 residues. The germline V gene encodes CDR1 SNHLY and CDR2 FYNNEI. CDR3 nucleotide sequence: TGTGCCAGCAAGAAACAGGGGGCGGCTCAGCCCCAGCATTTT. It yields the protein CASKKQGAAQPQHF.

This sequence joins TRBV4-1 and TRBJ1-3; no firm D call. The germline V and J ends were trimmed by 2 bases and 0 bases, with 14 bases remaining between them. This CDR3 is 17 amino acids long. Germline CDR1 MGHRA, CDR2 YSYEKL. CDR3 residues: CASSQPTLRNSGNTIYF. For the CDR3, the DNA is TGCGCCAGCAGCCAACCGACACTCAGGAACTCTGGAAACACCATATATTTT.

This clone was detected once. The chain combines TRBV6-6 with TRBJ2-1, with 8 bases fitting TRBD2. V lost 2 bases and J lost 4; bases outside the gene matches: 7. CDR1 is MNHNY and CDR2 is SVGAGI in the germline V gene (reference sequence). The CDR3 length is 16 residues. DNA for the CDR3: TGTGCCAGCAGTTACAGCGGGGGCGGTGGGTACAATGAGCAGTTCTTC. Amino acids: CASSYSGGGGYNEQFF.

This chain's CDR3 is CASGESIPSIYGYTF. The CDR3, as DNA: TGCGCCAGTGGTGAATCTATCCCCTCTATTTATGGCTACACCTTC. The chain carries TRBV10-1 and TRBJ1-2; no clear D gene. The CDR3 is 15 residues long. Trimming removed 9 bases at V and 5 bases at J, with 22 bases between. In germline, CDR1 is WNHNN, CDR2 SYGVQD (reference sequence).

The chain uses TRBV6-1 and TRBJ1-4, with D uncertain. CDR3 size: 15 residues. Germline V lookup: CDR1 MNHNS, CDR2 SASEGT. Trimming cost V 2 bases and J 6 bases, with 13 bases left between them. The CDR3 region is CASSELLAPDEKLFF. The DNA of the CDR3 is TGTGCCAGCAGTGAATTGTTGGCCCCTGATGAAAAACTGTTTTTT.

A remark on this clone: Sequence at one end of the junction differs from germline and may be a read error. The V and J genes are TRBV5-6 and TRBJ2-1; D gene uncertain. The CDR3 is made up of 12 amino acids. Looked up from germline, CDR1 is SGHDT and CDR2 is YYEEEE. The chain's CDR3 is CASSLGYSEQFF. The CDR3 nucleotides read TGTGCCAGCAGCTTGGGTTACAGTGAGCAGTTCTTC.

The chain combines TRBV5-6 with TRBJ1-2; D unclear. The V end lost 5 bases, the J end lost 2 bases, and 10 bases lay between the germline ends. CDR3 length: 13 residues. The V gene's germline CDR1 is SGHDT and CDR2 YYEEEE. DNA for the CDR3: TGTGCCAGCAGGATCCAGTGGAACTATGGCTACACCTTC. It specifies CASRIQWNYGYTF.

This chain uses TRBV7-9 with TRBJ1-4; 7 nucleotides line up with TRBD1. Germline trimming cut 5 bases from V and 7 bases from J; bases unmatched to any gene: 4. The CDR3 is made up of 13 amino acids. Germline V lookup: CDR1 SEHNR, CDR2 FQNEAQ (reference sequence). The CDR3 coding sequence is TGTGCCAGCAGCGTCAGACAGGGTGAAAAACTGTTTTTT. Its translation: CASSVRQGEKLFF.

The J gene is TRBJ1-3, the V gene TRBV10-1, with D maybe TRBD1 (6 bases). V was trimmed by 4 bases and J by 0 bases, leaving 10 bases between them. In germline, CDR1 is WNHNN, CDR2 SYGVQD (reference sequence). The CDR3 has 15 residues. The CDR3 loop reads CASSGTELSGNTIYF. In nucleotides, the CDR3 is TGCGCCAGCAGTGGGACAGAGCTCTCTGGAAACACCATATATTTT.